Listed here is a single TCR beta chain. This sample was included in a study of T cell changes during pregnancy in multiple sclerosis. The CDR3 spans 12 residues. Germline CDR1 reads SGHVS; CDR2 reads FNYEAQ. Trimming removed 3 bases at V and 3 bases at J, with 3 bases between. The assay was immunoSEQ multiplex PCR, and TCRdb's table has in-frame clones only and misses some. The sample shows tens of thousands of clones, about 85% of them seen only once. This chain uses TRBV7-6 with TRBJ1-3; D is undetermined. The clonotype was recovered from a female donor with multiple sclerosis, enrolled in a pregnancy study. The specimen comprised CD4+ T cells from peripheral blood mononuclear cells, sampled before pregnancy. CDR3 sequence: CASSFSGNTIYF. CDR3 DNA sequence: TGTGCCAGCAGCTTCAGTGGAAACACCATATATTTT.